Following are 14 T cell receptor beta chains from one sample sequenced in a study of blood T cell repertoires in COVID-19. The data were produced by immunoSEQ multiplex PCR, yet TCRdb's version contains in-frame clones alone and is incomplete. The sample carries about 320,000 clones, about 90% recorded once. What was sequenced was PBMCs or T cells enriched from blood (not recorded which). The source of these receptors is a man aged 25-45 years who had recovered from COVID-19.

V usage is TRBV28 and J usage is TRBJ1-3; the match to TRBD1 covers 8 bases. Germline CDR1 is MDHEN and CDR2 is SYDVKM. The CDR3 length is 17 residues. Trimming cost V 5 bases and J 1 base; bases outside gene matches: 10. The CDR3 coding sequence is TGTGCCAGCAGTCCACCGACAGGGGTTGTATCTGGAAACACCATATATTTT. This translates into CASSPPTGVVSGNTIYF.

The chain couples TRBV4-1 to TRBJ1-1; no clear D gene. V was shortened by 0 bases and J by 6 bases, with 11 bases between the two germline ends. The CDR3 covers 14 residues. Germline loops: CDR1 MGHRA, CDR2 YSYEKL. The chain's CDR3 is CASSQERGLSEAFF. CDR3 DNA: TGCGCCAGCAGCCAAGAACGGGGTTTGTCTGAAGCTTTCTTT.

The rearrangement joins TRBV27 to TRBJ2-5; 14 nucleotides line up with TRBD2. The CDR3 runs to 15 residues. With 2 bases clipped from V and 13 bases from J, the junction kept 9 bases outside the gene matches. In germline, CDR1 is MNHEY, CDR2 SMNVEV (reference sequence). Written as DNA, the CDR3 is TGTGCCAGCAGTTTAAGACTAGCGGGGGGGAAGGTGCTGTACTTC. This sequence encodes CASSLRLAGGKVLYF.

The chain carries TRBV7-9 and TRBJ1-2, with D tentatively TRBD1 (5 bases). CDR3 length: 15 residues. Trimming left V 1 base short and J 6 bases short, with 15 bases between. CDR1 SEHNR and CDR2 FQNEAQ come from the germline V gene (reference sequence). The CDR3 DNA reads TGTGCCAGCAGCTTAGGATGGACCGGGGGAGATGGCTACACCTTC. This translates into CASSLGWTGGDGYTF.

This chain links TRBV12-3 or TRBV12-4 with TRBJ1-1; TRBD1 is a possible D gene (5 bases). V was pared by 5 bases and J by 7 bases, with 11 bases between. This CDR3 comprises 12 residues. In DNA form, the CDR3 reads TGTGCCAGCAGTCATCCGGGACTTGAAGCTTTCTTT. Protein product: CASSHPGLEAFF.

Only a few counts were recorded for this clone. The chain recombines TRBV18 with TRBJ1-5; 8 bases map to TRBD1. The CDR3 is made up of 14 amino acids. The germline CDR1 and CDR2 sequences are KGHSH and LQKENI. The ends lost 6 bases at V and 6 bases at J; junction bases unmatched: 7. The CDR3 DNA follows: TGTGCCAGCTCTCCCTCGGACAGGGTTCAGCCCCAGCATTTT. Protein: CASSPSDRVQPQHF.

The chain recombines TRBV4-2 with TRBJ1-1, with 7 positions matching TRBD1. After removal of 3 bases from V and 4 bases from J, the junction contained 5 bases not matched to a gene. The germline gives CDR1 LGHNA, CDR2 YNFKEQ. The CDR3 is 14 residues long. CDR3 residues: CASSQTAGGTEAFF. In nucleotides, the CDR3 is TGTGCCAGCAGCCAGACCGCAGGGGGCACTGAAGCTTTCTTT.

The CDR3 is CASSPGLAGNEQFF. CDR3 nucleotides: TGTGCCAGCAGCCCCGGACTAGCGGGCAATGAGCAGTTCTTC. V and J are TRBV3-1 (or the pseudogene TRBV3-2) and TRBJ2-1; 11 bases are shared with TRBD2. Germline trimming cut 4 bases from V and 6 bases from J; bases unmatched to any gene: 2. The CDR3 is 14 amino acids. The germline V gene has CDR1 LGHDT and CDR2 YNNKEL (reference sequence).

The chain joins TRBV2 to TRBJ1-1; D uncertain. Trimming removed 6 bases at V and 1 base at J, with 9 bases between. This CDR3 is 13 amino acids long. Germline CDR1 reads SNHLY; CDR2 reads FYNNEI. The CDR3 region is CASRPEQNTEAFF. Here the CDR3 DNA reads TGTGCCAGCAGACCGGAGCAGAACACTGAAGCTTTCTTT.

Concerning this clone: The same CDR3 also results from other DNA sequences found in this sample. DNA for the CDR3: TGCGCCAGCAGCTTGGGAGGGGGAGGCTACACCTTC. Its protein product is CASSLGGGGYTF. The rearrangement links TRBV5-1 to TRBJ1-2; D is possibly TRBD1 (6 bases). The germline V and J ends were trimmed by 0 bases and 8 bases, with 8 bases remaining between them. CDR1 and CDR2 (germline): SGHRS, YFSETQ. The length of the CDR3 is 12 residues.

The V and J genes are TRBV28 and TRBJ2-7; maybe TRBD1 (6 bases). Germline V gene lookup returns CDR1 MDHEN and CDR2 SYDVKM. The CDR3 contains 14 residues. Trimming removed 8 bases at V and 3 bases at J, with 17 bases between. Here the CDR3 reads CASSPTGENYEQYF. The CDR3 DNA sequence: TGTGCCAGCTCCCCGACAGGAGAAAACTACGAGCAGTACTTC.

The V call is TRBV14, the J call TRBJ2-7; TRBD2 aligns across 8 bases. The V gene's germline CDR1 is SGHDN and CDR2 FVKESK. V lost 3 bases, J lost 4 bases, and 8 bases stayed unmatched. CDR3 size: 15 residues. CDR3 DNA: TGTGCCAGCAGCCATCTCTCGGGGGGGCAATACGAGCAGTACTTC. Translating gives CASSHLSGGQYEQYF.

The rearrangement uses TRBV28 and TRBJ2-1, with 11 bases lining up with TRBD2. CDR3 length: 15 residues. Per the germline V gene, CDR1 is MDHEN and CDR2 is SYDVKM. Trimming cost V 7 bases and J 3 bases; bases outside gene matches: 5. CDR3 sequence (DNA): TGTGCCAGCAACCGACTAGCGGGACACTACAATGAGCAGTTCTTC. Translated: CASNRLAGHYNEQFF. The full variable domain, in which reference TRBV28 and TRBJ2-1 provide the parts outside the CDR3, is DVKVTQSSRYLVKRTGEKVFLECVQDMDHENMFWYRQDPGLGLRLIYFSYDVKMKEKGDIPEGYSVSREKKERFSLILESASTNQTSMYLCASNRLAGHYNEQFFGPGTRLTVL.

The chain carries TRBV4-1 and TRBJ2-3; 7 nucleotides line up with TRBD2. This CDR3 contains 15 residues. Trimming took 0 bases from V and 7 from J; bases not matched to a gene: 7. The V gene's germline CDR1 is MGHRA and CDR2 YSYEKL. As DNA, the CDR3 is TGCGCCAGCAGCCAAGATTGGGGAGGGAGGAATACGCAGTATTTT. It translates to CASSQDWGGRNTQYF.